The 22 T cell receptor beta chains presented below share a single source sample, sequenced in a study of CD8 T cells in ankylosing spondylitis. MiXCR, applied by TCRdb to the 5' RACE reads, yields one record per CDR3 protein. The table has around 280,000 distinct CDR3 sequences, around 20% seen once. The specimen sequenced was blood, either unsorted or a sorted T cell fraction (not recorded which). The receptors derive from a male donor with ankylosing spondylitis or in good health (not recorded which).

The CDR3 is CSAIAGGGTGELFF. The CDR3, as DNA: TGCAGTGCCATAGCGGGAGGAGGGACCGGGGAGCTGTTTTTT. The J gene is TRBJ2-2, the V gene TRBV20-1; 10 nucleotides align to TRBD2. The CDR3 covers 14 residues. V lost 6 bases to trimming and J lost 5 bases; unmatched junction nucleotides: 6. Germline CDR1 reads DFQATT; CDR2 reads SNEGSKA (reference sequence).

In its sample, this clonotype was seen a few times. V gene TRBV7-8 combines with J gene TRBJ2-2; a weak D match, TRBD2 (5 bases). The CDR3 is 14 residues long. CDR1 and CDR2 from the germline V gene are SGHVS and FQNEAQ. V was clipped by 0 bases and J by 6 bases, with 8 bases between them. The CDR3 loop is CASSLARVPGELFF. Written as DNA, the CDR3 is TGTGCCAGCAGCTTAGCGCGGGTCCCCGGGGAGCTGTTTTTT.

The chain carries TRBV20-1 and TRBJ2-3, with D unresolved. V was pared by 7 bases and J by 0 bases, with 17 bases between. In germline, CDR1 is DFQATT, CDR2 SNEGSKA (reference sequence). This CDR3 has 15 amino acids. The CDR3 bases are TGCAGTGGCGCCCCTTTGGACCGTAGCACAGATACGCAGTATTTT. Translation: CSGAPLDRSTDTQYF.

This clonotype has only a few counts. The V and J genes are TRBV20-1 and TRBJ2-1; 11 bases align to TRBD2. The CDR3 sequence is 14 residues long. The germline CDR1 and CDR2 sequences are DFQATT and SNEGSKA (reference sequence). The V gene end was trimmed by 3 bases and the J gene end by 9 bases; junction bases not matched to a gene: 7. The CDR3 DNA follows: TGCAGTGCTAGTTTTCTAGCGGGAGGTGGTGAGCAGTTCTTC. This translates into CSASFLAGGGEQFF.

The chain is built from TRBV5-1 and TRBJ2-3, with a possible D match to TRBD2 (7 bases). Trimming stripped 2 bases from V and 3 bases from J, with 13 bases between. This CDR3 spans 15 amino acids. In germline, CDR1 is SGHRS, CDR2 YFSETQ. The CDR3 DNA reads TGCGCCAGCAGCTTTAGGGGGGGCCTGACAGATACGCAGTATTTT. This codes for CASSFRGGLTDTQYF.

This chain connects TRBV14 to TRBJ2-3, with 7 nucleotides matching TRBD1. The CDR3 runs 17 residues. The ends lost 1 base at V and 5 bases at J; junction bases unmatched: 12. The germline CDR1 and CDR2 sequences are SGHDN and FVKESK. The CDR3 loop is CASSQARQGLAQDTQYF. For the CDR3, the DNA is TGTGCCAGCAGCCAAGCGCGACAGGGCTTAGCACAAGATACGCAGTATTTT.

In nucleotides, the CDR3 is TGTGCCAGCAGCTTAGATCGACATACCTACAATGAGCAGTTCTTC. This sequence encodes CASSLDRHTYNEQFF. The rearrangement uses TRBV11-2 and TRBJ2-1; D is undetermined. The CDR3 sequence is 15 residues long. Trimming removed 0 bases at V and 2 bases at J, with 8 bases between. Germline assignment: CDR1 SGHAT and CDR2 FQNNGV.

This chain uses TRBV27 with TRBJ1-1; 8 bases align to TRBD1. The CDR3 covers 17 residues. Germline lookup yields CDR1 MNHEY and CDR2 SMNVEV (reference sequence). Trimming took 1 base from V and 3 from J; bases not matched to a gene: 10. The CDR3 sequence is CASSLWAGGAEYTEAFF. The CDR3 DNA follows: TGTGCCAGCAGTTTATGGGCAGGGGGCGCCGAATACACTGAAGCTTTCTTT.

This clonotype has a handful of counts. The gene calls are TRBV12-3 or TRBV12-4 and TRBJ1-1, with a weak D call TRBD1 (5 bases). Trimming took 5 bases from V and 4 from J, leaving 8 bases between them. The CDR3 runs to 12 residues. The CDR3: CASSRGPTEAFF. The DNA of the CDR3 is TGTGCCAGCAGTCGGGGCCCCACTGAAGCTTTCTTT.

The table lists this clonotype with a few counts. The chain combines TRBV29-1 with TRBJ1-2; 7 bases line up with TRBD1. CDR1 is SQVTM, CDR2 ANQGSEA, per germline. The J segment lost 3 bases and the V segment lost 6 bases, leaving 4 bases of the junction unmatched. The CDR3 spans 12 residues. The CDR3 spells CSVPTGDYGYTF. CDR3 DNA sequence: TGCAGCGTACCTACAGGGGACTATGGCTACACCTTC.

The sample holds many counts of this clonotype. The chain employs TRBV28 and TRBJ1-2, with 7 bases aligning to TRBD1. This CDR3 is built from 12 residues. J gave up 8 bases and V 5 bases, and 5 bases lay outside the gene matches. Looked up from germline, CDR1 is MDHEN and CDR2 is SYDVKM. This chain's CDR3 is CASSPGGYGYTF. The CDR3 nucleotides read TGTGCCAGCAGTCCAGGGGGTTACGGCTACACCTTC.

This chain links TRBV7-4 with TRBJ2-3; D might be TRBD1 or TRBD2, each matching 5 bases. The V end was cut by 5 bases, the J end by 4 bases, with 16 bases between. The CDR3 consists of 15 residues. The germline CDR1 and CDR2 sequences are SGHVT and SQSDAQ. The CDR3 nucleotides read TGTGCCAGCAGCCCCCCGGGACCCACCGCAGATACGCAGTATTTT. It is translated as CASSPPGPTADTQYF.

J is TRBJ2-7 and V is TRBV20-1, with D maybe TRBD1 (6 bases). This CDR3 contains 13 residues. Trimming shortened V by 5 bases and J by 4 bases, and 15 bases separated the two germline ends. Germline V gene sequence: CDR1 DFQATT, CDR2 SNEGSKA (reference sequence). The chain's CDR3 is CSAGDRLAYEQYV. In DNA form, the CDR3 reads TGCAGTGCTGGTGACAGGCTAGCTTACGAGCAGTACGTC.

This chain uses TRBV2 with TRBJ2-1; D possibly corresponds to TRBD1 (5 bases). The CDR3 extends over 14 amino acids. The germline V and J ends were trimmed by 7 bases and 6 bases, with 16 bases remaining between them. CDR1 SNHLY and CDR2 FYNNEI come from the germline V gene. CDR3 sequence: CASIDGSRANEQFF. The CDR3 DNA sequence: TGTGCCAGCATTGACGGTAGCAGGGCCAATGAGCAGTTCTTC.

A few counts support this clonotype. V and J are TRBV12-3 or TRBV12-4 and TRBJ2-4; 7 bases are a match to TRBD1. The CDR3 totals 17 residues. V was clipped by 3 bases and J by 5 bases; unmatched bases: 13. As DNA, the CDR3 is TGTGCCAGCAGTTTTGGGGCCGGGACAGTGGGGGAAAACATTCAGTACTTC. Amino acid sequence: CASSFGAGTVGENIQYF.

In this sample, this clonotype turned up a few times. J is TRBJ2-1 and V is TRBV7-9; D possibly matches TRBD1 or TRBD2 (5 bases each). CDR1 SEHNR and CDR2 FQNEAQ come from the germline V gene (reference sequence). The V end was cut by 2 bases, the J end by 8 bases, with 10 bases between. This CDR3 has 13 residues. The CDR3: CASSLRGVDEQFF. The CDR3 DNA follows: TGTGCCAGCAGCTTAAGAGGGGTCGATGAGCAGTTCTTC.

This clonotype has more than one count but fewer than ten. The rearrangement joins TRBV7-3 to TRBJ2-5, with TRBD2 matching 14 bases. The CDR3 sequence is 16 residues long. Per the germline V gene, CDR1 is SGHTA and CDR2 is FQGTGA. V dropped 3 bases and J dropped 3; count of bases not matched to a gene: 3. This CDR3 is CASSFGLAGGEETQYF. The CDR3 bases are TGTGCCAGCAGCTTTGGACTAGCGGGGGGTGAAGAGACCCAGTACTTC.

This sequence joins TRBV3-1 and TRBJ2-5; no reliable D call. Germline CDR1 and CDR2: LGHDT and YNNKEL (reference sequence). The V end was cut by 1 base, the J end by 3 bases, with 6 bases between. The CDR3 covers 13 residues. In DNA, the CDR3 is TGTGCCAGCAGCCAAGGCGGAAAAGAGACCCAGTACTTC. It translates to CASSQGGKETQYF.

This clonotype was counted a few times. The rearrangement joins TRBV6-5 to TRBJ1-5; no clear D gene. From germline, CDR1 is MNHEY and CDR2 SVGAGI. This CDR3 region has 15 residues. The V end lost 0 bases, the J end lost 5 bases, and 11 bases lay between the germline ends. The chain's CDR3 is CASSYSIGSHQPQHF. CDR3 DNA sequence: TGTGCCAGCAGTTACTCGATTGGCAGCCATCAGCCCCAGCATTTT.

The table lists this clonotype with a few counts. The V gene is TRBV11-2, the J gene TRBJ1-1; D perhaps matches TRBD1 (5 bases). V was shortened by 5 bases and J by 5 bases, with 18 bases between the two germline ends. The CDR3 length is 15 residues. The germline CDR1 and CDR2 sequences are SGHAT and FQNNGV. The CDR3 coding sequence is TGTGCCAGCAGCCGCAACCCCGGGGGTGGGACTGAAGCTTTCTTT. Its translation is CASSRNPGGGTEAFF.

This clonotype was seen more than once but under ten times. The chain recombines TRBV5-1 with TRBJ2-3; 7 nucleotides agree with TRBD2. Trimming cost V 4 bases and J 2 bases; bases outside gene matches: 10. Per the germline V gene, CDR1 is SGHRS and CDR2 is YFSETQ. The CDR3 totals 16 residues. CDR3 sequence (DNA): TGCGCCAGCAGCCGGGTGGGGAGCGGGACCACAGATACGCAGTATTTT. The encoded protein is CASSRVGSGTTDTQYF. Full variable domain (outside the CDR3, taken from reference TRBV5-1 and TRBJ2-3): KAGVTQTPRYLIKTRGQQVTLSCSPISGHRSVSWYQQTPGQGLQFLFEYFSETQRNKGNFPGRFSGRQFSNSRSEMNVSTLELGDSALYLCASSRVGSGTTDTQYFGPGTRLTVL.

The genes are TRBV5-1 and TRBJ2-3; TRBD2 matches 10 bases. J gave up 2 bases and V 2 bases, and 14 bases lay outside the gene matches. Per the germline V gene, CDR1 is SGHRS and CDR2 is YFSETQ. The CDR3 has 19 amino acids. CDR3 coding DNA: TGCGCCAGCAGCTTACGGGCGGTAGGAGCGGGGGGGGCCACAGATACGCAGTATTTT. Translation: CASSLRAVGAGGATDTQYF.